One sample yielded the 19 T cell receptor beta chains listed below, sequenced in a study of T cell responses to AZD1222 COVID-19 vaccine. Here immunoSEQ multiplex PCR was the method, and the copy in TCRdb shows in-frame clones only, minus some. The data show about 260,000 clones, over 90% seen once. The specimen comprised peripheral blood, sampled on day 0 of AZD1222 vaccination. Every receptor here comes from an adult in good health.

The chain's CDR3 is CASSSWGRKFF. As DNA, the CDR3 is TGTGCCAGCAGTTCTTGGGGGAGGAAGTTCTTC. This chain joins TRBV12-3 or TRBV12-4 and TRBJ2-1, with D possibly TRBD2 on 6 matching bases. V gave up 4 bases and J gave up 14 bases, with 12 bases separating them. The CDR3 has 11 amino acids.

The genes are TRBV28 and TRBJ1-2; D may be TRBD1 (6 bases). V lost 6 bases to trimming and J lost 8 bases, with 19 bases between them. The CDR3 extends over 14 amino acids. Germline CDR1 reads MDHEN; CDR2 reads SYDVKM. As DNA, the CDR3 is TGTGCCAGCAGCTTAACGACTAGGGGGGGCGGCTACACCTTC. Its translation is CASSLTTRGGGYTF.

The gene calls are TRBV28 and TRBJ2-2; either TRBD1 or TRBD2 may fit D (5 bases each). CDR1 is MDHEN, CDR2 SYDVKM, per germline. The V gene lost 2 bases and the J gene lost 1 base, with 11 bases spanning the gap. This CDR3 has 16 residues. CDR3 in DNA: TGTGCCAGCAGTTTAAGTTTGGGGGAGAACACCGGGGAGCTGTTTTTT. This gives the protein CASSLSLGENTGELFF.

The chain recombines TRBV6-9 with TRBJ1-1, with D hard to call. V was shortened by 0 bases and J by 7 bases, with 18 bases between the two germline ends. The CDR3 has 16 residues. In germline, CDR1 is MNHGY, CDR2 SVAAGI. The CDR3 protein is CASSYSGGSGSNEAFF. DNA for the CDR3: TGTGCCAGCAGTTATTCAGGAGGATCCGGGAGTAATGAAGCTTTCTTT.

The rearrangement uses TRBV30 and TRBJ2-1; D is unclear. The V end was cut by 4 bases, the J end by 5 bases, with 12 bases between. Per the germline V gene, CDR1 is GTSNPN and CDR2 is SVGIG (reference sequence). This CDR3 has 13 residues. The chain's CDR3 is CAWTYGWNNEQFF. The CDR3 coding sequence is TGTGCCTGGACTTACGGGTGGAACAATGAGCAGTTCTTC.

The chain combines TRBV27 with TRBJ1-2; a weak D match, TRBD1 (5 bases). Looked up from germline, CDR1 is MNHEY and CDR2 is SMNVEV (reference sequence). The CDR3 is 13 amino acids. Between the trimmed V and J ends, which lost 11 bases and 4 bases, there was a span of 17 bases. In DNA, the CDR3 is TGTGCCTGTTCCCCGGGACCCAGCTATGGCTACACCTTC. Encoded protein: CACSPGPSYGYTF.

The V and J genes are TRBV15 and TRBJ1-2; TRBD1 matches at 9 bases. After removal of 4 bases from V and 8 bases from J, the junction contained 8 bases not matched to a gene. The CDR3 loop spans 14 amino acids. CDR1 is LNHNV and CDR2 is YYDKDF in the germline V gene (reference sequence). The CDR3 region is CATSIGTGKKGYTF. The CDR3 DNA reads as TGTGCCACCAGCATCGGGACAGGGAAGAAGGGCTACACCTTC. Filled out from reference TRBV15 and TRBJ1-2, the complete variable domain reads DAMVIQNPRYQVTQFGKPVTLSCSQTLNHNVMYWYQQKSSQAPKLLFHYYDKDFNNEADTPDNFQSRRPNTSFCFLDIRSPGLGDTAMYLCATSIGTGKKGYTFGSGTRLTVV.

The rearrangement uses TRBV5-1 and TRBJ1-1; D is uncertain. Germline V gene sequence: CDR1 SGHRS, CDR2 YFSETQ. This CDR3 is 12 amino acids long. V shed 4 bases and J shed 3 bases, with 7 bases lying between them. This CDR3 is CASSHHDTEAFF. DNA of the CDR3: TGCGCCAGCAGCCATCACGACACTGAAGCTTTCTTT.

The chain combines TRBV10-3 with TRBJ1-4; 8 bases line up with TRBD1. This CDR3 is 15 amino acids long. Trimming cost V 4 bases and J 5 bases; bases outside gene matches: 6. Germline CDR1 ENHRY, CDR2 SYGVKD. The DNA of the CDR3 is TGTGCCATCAGTGGGGCAGGGGGCCCGAATGAAAAACTGTTTTTT. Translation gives CAISGAGGPNEKLFF.

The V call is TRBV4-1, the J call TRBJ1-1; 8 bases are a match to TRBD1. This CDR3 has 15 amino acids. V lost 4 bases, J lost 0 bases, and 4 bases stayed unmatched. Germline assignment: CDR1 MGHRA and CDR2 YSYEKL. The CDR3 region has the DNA TGCGCCAGCAGCCCGACAGGGGTTATGAACACTGAAGCTTTCTTT. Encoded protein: CASSPTGVMNTEAFF.

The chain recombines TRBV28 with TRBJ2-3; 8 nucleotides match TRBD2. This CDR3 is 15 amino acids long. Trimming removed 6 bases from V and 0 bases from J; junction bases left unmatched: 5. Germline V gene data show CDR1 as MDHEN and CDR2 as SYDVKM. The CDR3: CASSERGGSTDTQYF. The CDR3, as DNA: TGTGCCAGCAGCGAGCGCGGGGGGAGCACAGATACGCAGTATTTT.

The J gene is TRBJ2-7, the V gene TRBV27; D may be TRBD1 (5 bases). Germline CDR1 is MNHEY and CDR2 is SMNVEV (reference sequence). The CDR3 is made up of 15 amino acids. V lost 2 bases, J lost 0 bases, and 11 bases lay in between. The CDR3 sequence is CASSLGAFGSYEQYF. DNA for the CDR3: TGTGCCAGCAGTTTAGGGGCTTTCGGCTCCTACGAGCAGTACTTC.

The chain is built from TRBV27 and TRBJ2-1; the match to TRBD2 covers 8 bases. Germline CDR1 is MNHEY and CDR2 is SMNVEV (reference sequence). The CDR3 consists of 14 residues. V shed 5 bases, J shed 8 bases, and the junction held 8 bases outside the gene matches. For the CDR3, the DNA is TGTGCCAGCAGTATCCTAGCGGGCTCGGATGAGCAGTTCTTC. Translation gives CASSILAGSDEQFF.

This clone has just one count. CDR3 DNA: TGCGCCAGCAGCTTGGGGGACAGGCGTAAGTCACCCCTCCACTTT. Translated: CASSLGDRRKSPLHF. The chain couples TRBV5-1 to TRBJ1-6; 8 bases agree with TRBD1. Looked up from germline, CDR1 is SGHRS and CDR2 is YFSETQ. Trimming cost V 0 bases and J 10 bases; bases outside gene matches: 6. This CDR3 region has 15 residues. Using reference TRBV5-1 and TRBJ1-6 for the parts outside the CDR3, the full variable domain is KAGVTQTPRYLIKTRGQQVTLSCSPISGHRSVSWYQQTPGQGLQFLFEYFSETQRNKGNFPGRFSGRQFSNSRSEMNVSTLELGDSALYLCASSLGDRRKSPLHFGNGTRLTVT.

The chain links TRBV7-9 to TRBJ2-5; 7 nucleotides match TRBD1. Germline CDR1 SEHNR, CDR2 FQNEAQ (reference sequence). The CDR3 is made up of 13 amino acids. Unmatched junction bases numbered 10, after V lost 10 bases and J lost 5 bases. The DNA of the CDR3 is TGTGCCACCTCGAGGGGGCTTGGGGAGACCCAGTACTTC. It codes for CATSRGLGETQYF.

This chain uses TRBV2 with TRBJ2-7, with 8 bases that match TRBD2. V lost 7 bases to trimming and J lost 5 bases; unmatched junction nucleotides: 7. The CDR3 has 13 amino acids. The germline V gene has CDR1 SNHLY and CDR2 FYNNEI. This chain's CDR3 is CASNSGGFDEQYF. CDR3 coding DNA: TGTGCCAGCAACAGCGGGGGTTTTGACGAGCAGTACTTC.

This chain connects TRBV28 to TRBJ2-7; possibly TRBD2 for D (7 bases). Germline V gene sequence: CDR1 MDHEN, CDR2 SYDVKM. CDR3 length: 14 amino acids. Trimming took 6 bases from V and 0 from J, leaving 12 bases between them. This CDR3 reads CASRGGGTSYEQYF. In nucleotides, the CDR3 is TGTGCCAGCAGAGGGGGGGGAACCTCCTACGAGCAGTACTTC.

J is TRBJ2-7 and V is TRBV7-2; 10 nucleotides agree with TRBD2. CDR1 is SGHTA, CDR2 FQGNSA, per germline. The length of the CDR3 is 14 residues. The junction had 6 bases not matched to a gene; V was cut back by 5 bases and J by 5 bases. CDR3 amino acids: CASSPLAGGNEQYF. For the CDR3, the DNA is TGTGCCAGCAGCCCCTTAGCGGGAGGCAACGAGCAGTACTTC.

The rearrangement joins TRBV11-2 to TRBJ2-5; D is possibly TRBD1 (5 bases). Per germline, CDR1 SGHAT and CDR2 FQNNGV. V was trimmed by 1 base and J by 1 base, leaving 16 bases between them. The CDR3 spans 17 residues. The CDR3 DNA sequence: TGTGCCAGCAGCTTAGCCCAGGGTCCCAAACTCCAAGAGACCCAGTACTTC. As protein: CASSLAQGPKLQETQYF.